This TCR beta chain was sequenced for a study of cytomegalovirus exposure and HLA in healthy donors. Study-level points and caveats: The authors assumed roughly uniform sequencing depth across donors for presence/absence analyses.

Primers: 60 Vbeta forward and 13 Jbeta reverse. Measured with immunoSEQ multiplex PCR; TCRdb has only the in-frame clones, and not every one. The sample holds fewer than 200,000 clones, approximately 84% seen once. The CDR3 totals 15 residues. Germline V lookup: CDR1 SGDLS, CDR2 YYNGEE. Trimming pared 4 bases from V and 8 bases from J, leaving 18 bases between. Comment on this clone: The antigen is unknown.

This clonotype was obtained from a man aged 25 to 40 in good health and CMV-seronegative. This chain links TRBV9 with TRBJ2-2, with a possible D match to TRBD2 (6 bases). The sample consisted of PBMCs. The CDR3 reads CASSKGTLGAGELFF. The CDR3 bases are TGTGCCAGCAGCAAGGGGACTCTAGGGGCGGGGGAGCTGTTTTTT.